This paragraph covers one T cell receptor (beta chain) sequence. Antigen specificity is unknown. Here immunoSEQ multiplex PCR was the method, and the copy in TCRdb shows in-frame clones only, minus some. The table shows 100,000 or so clones, with more than 70% occurring only once. These data originate in a study of T cell responses to AZD1222 COVID-19 vaccine. CDR3 length: 13 amino acids. Trimming left V 4 bases short and J 8 bases short, with 12 bases between. Germline lookup yields CDR1 SGHRS and CDR2 YFSETQ. The study's findings and limits: Seropositive at baseline were only six AZD1222 recipients.

The chain uses TRBV5-1 and TRBJ1-4; D is undetermined. Specimen: peripheral blood, collected 28 days after the second AZD1222 dose. The source is an adult who received the AZD1222 COVID-19 vaccine. The CDR3 DNA is TGCGCCAGCAGCCGCCATCTAGGAGAAAAACTGTTTTTT. As protein: CASSRHLGEKLFF.